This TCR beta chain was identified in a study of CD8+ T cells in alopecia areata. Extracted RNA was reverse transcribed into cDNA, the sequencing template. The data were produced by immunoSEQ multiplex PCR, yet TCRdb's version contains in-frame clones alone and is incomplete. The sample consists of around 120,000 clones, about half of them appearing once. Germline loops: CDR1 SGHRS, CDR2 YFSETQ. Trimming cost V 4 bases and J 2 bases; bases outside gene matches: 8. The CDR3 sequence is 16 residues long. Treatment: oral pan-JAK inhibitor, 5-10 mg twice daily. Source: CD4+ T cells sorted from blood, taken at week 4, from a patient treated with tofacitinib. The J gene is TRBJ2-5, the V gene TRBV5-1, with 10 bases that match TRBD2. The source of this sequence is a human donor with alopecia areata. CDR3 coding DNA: TGCGCCAGCAGCATGGAAAGCGGGAGGGCGCAAGAGACCCAGTACTTC. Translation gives CASSMESGRAQETQYF.